This T cell receptor (beta chain) was observed in a study of T cell repertoires in cytomegalovirus infection. About the study: Indicated by public TCR beta signatures were CMV infection and matching HLA type.

Study outcomes and limitations: HLA-C-restricted CMV-specific TCR beta clonotypes were dominant in the ex vivo response. Public TCR beta family frequency separated CMV-and-HLA carriers, including in an independent cohort.

Losses at the gene ends were 2 bases for V and 6 bases for J; bases not matched to a gene: 11. This CDR3 spans 16 amino acids. Germline V gene sequence: CDR1 ENHRY, CDR2 SYGVKD. This clonotype has just a few counts. Its antigen is currently unknown. Each CDR3 protein is one row after TCRdb ran MiXCR on the reads. The repertoire holds around 130,000 distinct CDR3 sequences, with roughly a quarter as singletons. The sample was PBMCs, sequenced either directly or after in vitro stimulation (not recorded which). This chain links TRBV10-3 with TRBJ1-1, with 8 bases lining up with TRBD1. The sequence was collected from a human donor in good health (CMV status not recorded). Some clones in this sample may be carry-over from other donors' samples. CDR3 sequence reads: CAISETNRGKFAEAFF. The CDR3 DNA follows: TGTGCCATCAGTGAGACAAACAGGGGGAAGTTTGCTGAAGCTTTCTTT.